This is a list of T cell receptor beta chains from one sample in a study of T cell responses to AZD1222 COVID-19 vaccine. Repertoires were generated with immunoSEQ multiplex PCR, while TCRdb's copy carries only in-frame clones and drops some. Here the sample spans 100,000 to 150,000 clones, 75% to 85% being singletons. This sample comprised peripheral blood, obtained 28 days after the second AZD1222 dose. These receptors all come from an adult who received the AZD1222 COVID-19 vaccine. The CDR3 runs from the conserved cysteine through the conserved F or W.

j_call v_call cdr3_aa
TRBJ2-2 TRBV7-2 CASSFSNTNTGELFF
TRBJ1-1 TRBV12-5 CASAWVTEAFF
TRBJ1-2 TRBV18 CASSLDGNYGYTF
TRBJ1-6 TRBV5-1 CASSLPGVNSPLHF
TRBJ1-1 TRBV2 CAATAGDDTEAFF
TRBJ1-2 TRBV12-3/TRBV12-4 CASSTGGVAFTF
TRBJ1-3 TRBV15 CATSVGGTGNTIYF
TRBJ2-5 TRBV6-5 CASSYFRTQYF
TRBJ1-5 TRBV5-1 CASSGGTGDQPQHF
TRBJ2-1 TRBV5-1 CASRWDSYNEQFF
TRBJ1-2 TRBV25-1 CASSSYNYGYTF
TRBJ2-1 TRBV7-9 CASSPGTSGGTGLNEQFF
TRBJ2-3 TRBV5-1 CASSSGRGEGSVRSQYF
TRBJ1-4 TRBV5-4 CASSWGLEGEKLFF
TRBJ2-1 TRBV15 CATSSPGTGFSYNEQFF
TRBJ1-1 TRBV10-3 CAISEWQGRSNTEAFF
TRBJ2-3 TRBV12-5 CASGLGTSGFQDTQYF